The 18 T cell receptor beta chains listed next were all sequenced from one sample in a study of regulatory T cells in long-lasting Graves disease. Building the TCR beta libraries relied on iRepertoire HTBI primers, and CDR3 regions underwent Arm-PCR. TCRdb analysed the multiplex PCR reads with MiXCR anew, one entry per CDR3 protein. The data show roughly 400,000 distinct CDR3 sequences, with around a fifth seen just once and approximately 14% held by the top ten. The time point was: persistent/refractory GD, antithyroid drugs over 5 years with positive TRAb. There was RNA extracted from PBMCs, and the TCR library was made from it. The specimen comprised peripheral blood mononuclear cells (PBMCs), sampled when the disease was refractory, from a patient treated with antithyroid drugs. All receptors derive from a female donor with Graves disease.

This clonotype was observed at least ten times. This rearrangement joins TRBV28 to TRBJ1-1; the D is unclear. V was pared by 5 bases and J by 6 bases, with 10 bases between. This CDR3 region has 12 residues. Germline assignment: CDR1 MDHEN and CDR2 SYDVKM. The chain's CDR3 is CASSLTAPEAFF. The CDR3 DNA follows: TGTGCCAGCAGTCTCACCGCTCCTGAAGCTTTCTTT.

This clonotype was detected ten times or more. The V gene is TRBV15, the J gene TRBJ2-7; D is possibly TRBD1 or TRBD2 (5 bases each). Trimming removed 5 bases from V and 0 bases from J, with 14 bases in between. CDR1 and CDR2 (germline): LNHNV, YYDKDF (reference sequence). The CDR3 extends over 15 amino acids. This chain's CDR3 is CATSGSGTNSYEQYF. The CDR3, as DNA: TGTGCCACCAGCGGGTCGGGGACGAACTCCTACGAGCAGTACTTC.

V gene TRBV28 combines with J gene TRBJ1-2, with D unclear. Germline V gene sequence: CDR1 MDHEN, CDR2 SYDVKM. This CDR3 has 13 amino acids. Trimming left V 7 bases short and J 5 bases short, with 14 bases between. CDR3 in amino acids: CASKTPREYGYTF. CDR3 nucleotide sequence: TGTGCCAGCAAAACACCCCGGGAGTATGGCTACACCTTC.

This clonotype was detected ten times or more. The chain uses TRBV2 and TRBJ2-7; the D is unclear. CDR1 is SNHLY, CDR2 FYNNEI, per germline. This CDR3 is 12 amino acids long. Trimming took off 5 bases at V and 3 bases at J, with 8 bases between the two ends. The CDR3 is CASSKLGYEQYF. In DNA, the CDR3 is TGTGCCAGCAGTAAGCTTGGCTACGAGCAGTACTTC.

The V and J genes are TRBV2 and TRBJ1-3, with D maybe TRBD1 (6 bases). The germline V and J ends were trimmed by 7 bases and 8 bases, with 21 bases remaining between them. In germline, CDR1 is SNHLY, CDR2 FYNNEI. This CDR3 has 15 amino acids. The CDR3 sequence: CASTQPVEGGDTIYF. The CDR3 bases are TGTGCCAGCACCCAACCGGTTGAGGGGGGAGACACCATATATTTT.

This clonotype was recorded at least ten times. The rearrangement joins TRBV3-1 to TRBJ1-5; 10 bases line up with TRBD1. CDR1 is LGHDT, CDR2 YNNKEL, per germline (reference sequence). V was pared by 4 bases and J by 6 bases, with 6 bases of the junction left unmatched. This CDR3 contains 15 residues. CDR3 sequence (DNA): TGTGCCAGCAGCCCGGGACAGGGGACCGCTCAGCCCCAGCATTTT. It translates to CASSPGQGTAQPQHF.

This clonotype was picked up a small number of times. The CDR3 coding sequence is TGTGCCAGCATAGGCTCGGACTCTGGAAACACCATATATTTT. Its translation: CASIGSDSGNTIYF. The V and J genes are TRBV28 and TRBJ1-3; D gene ambiguous. The CDR3 runs 14 residues. From germline, CDR1 is MDHEN and CDR2 SYDVKM. Trimming left V 7 bases short and J 0 bases short, with 10 bases between.

A single count supports this clonotype. This may stem from a read error, because a much larger clone lies one nucleotide away. The chain carries TRBV11-1 and TRBJ1-1; D may be TRBD1 (5 bases). The CDR3 is 14 residues long. Germline CDR1 is SGHAT and CDR2 is FQDESV (reference sequence). Trimming took 6 bases from V and 2 from J, leaving 13 bases between them. The CDR3 loop is CASRAAGINTEAFF. The CDR3 DNA sequence: TGTGCCAGCAGAGCTGCAGGGATCAACACTGAAGCTTTCTTT.

In this sample, this clonotype turned up many times. This chain links TRBV12-3 or TRBV12-4 with TRBJ2-7; the D is unclear. The CDR3 length is 13 residues. Trimming took 7 bases from V and 3 from J, leaving 13 bases between them. The CDR3 loop is CASKAVNSYEQYF. The DNA for the CDR3 is TGTGCCAGCAAAGCTGTCAATAGCTACGAGCAGTACTTC.

This clonotype appeared many times. The V call is TRBV9, the J call TRBJ1-2; D uncertain. CDR1 is SGDLS, CDR2 YYNGEE, per germline. Trimming took 0 bases from V and 8 from J, leaving 11 bases between them. The length of the CDR3 is 13 residues. The CDR3 sequence: CASSVDPYSGYTF. CDR3 DNA sequence: TGTGCCAGCAGCGTAGATCCATATTCGGGCTACACCTTC.

About this clonotype: This sequence may be a read error, since a much larger clone differs from it by one base. The J gene is TRBJ2-7, the V gene TRBV28; TRBD1 aligns across 8 bases. The V gene's germline CDR1 is MDHEN and CDR2 SYDVKM. V dropped 2 bases and J dropped 6; count of bases not matched to a gene: 9. This CDR3 spans 15 amino acids. The CDR3 loop reads CASSLRGDRGREQYF. CDR3 DNA sequence: TGTGCCAGCAGTTTACGGGGCGACAGGGGACGCGAGCAGTACTTC. Full variable domain (outside the CDR3, taken from reference TRBV28 and TRBJ2-7): DVKVTQSSRYLVKRTGEKVFLECVQDMDHENMFWYRQDPGLGLRLIYFSYDVKMKEKGDIPEGYSVSREKKERFSLILESASTNQTSMYLCASSLRGDRGREQYFGPGTRLTVT.

This clonotype was seen only a few times. This chain uses TRBV24-1 with TRBJ1-2, with 12 bases matching TRBD1. V shed 5 bases, J shed 6 bases, and the junction held 9 bases outside the gene matches. The CDR3 loop spans 16 amino acids. Germline V gene sequence: CDR1 KGHDR, CDR2 SFDVKD. This CDR3 is CATSVPGTGGLDGYTF. Here the CDR3 DNA reads TGTGCCACCAGTGTCCCCGGGACAGGGGGCCTGGATGGCTACACCTTC.

This chain uses TRBV4-1 with TRBJ2-7; either TRBD1 or TRBD2 may supply D (6 bases each). V shed 3 bases and J shed 7 bases, with 19 bases lying between them. CDR1 is MGHRA and CDR2 is YSYEKL in the germline V gene. The CDR3 is 15 residues long. The CDR3 reads CASSQLQGGVGEQYF. CDR3 bases: TGCGCCAGCAGCCAGCTACAGGGCGGGGTGGGGGAGCAGTACTTC.

The sample holds a few counts of this clonotype. The chain recombines TRBV6-1 with TRBJ1-2; D ambiguous. The length of the CDR3 is 14 residues. Germline CDR1 reads MNHNS; CDR2 reads SASEGT. The V gene lost 2 bases and the J gene lost 1 base, with 8 bases spanning the gap. CDR3 DNA sequence: TGTGCCAGCAGTGAATTTCAGATTAACTATGGCTACACCTTC. Its protein is CASSEFQINYGYTF.

At least ten counts were recorded for this clonotype. V is TRBV2 and J is TRBJ2-4; D is perhaps TRBD1 or TRBD2 (5 bases each). The germline V gene encodes CDR1 SNHLY and CDR2 FYNNEI. V lost 7 bases and J lost 1, with 8 bases in between. The length of the CDR3 is 13 residues. CDR3 bases: TGTGCCAGCACACGGGACGCCAAAAACATTCAGTACTTC. Translated, it gives CASTRDAKNIQYF.

This clonotype was seen many times. One end of the junction varies from germline; a read error may be responsible. The chain is built from TRBV18 and TRBJ1-1; a weak D match, TRBD1 (5 bases). Germline loops: CDR1 KGHSH, CDR2 LQKENI. The CDR3 is 14 residues long. The CDR3 is CASSPQVQNTEAFF. For the CDR3, the DNA is TGTGCCAGCTCCCCACAGGTTCAGAACACTGAAGCTTTCTTT.

This clonotype was detected many times. The gene calls are TRBV12-3 or TRBV12-4 and TRBJ2-7; 8 bases align to TRBD2. The CDR3 extends over 18 amino acids. V trimming: 0 bases; J trimming: 3 bases; junction bases outside the gene matches: 13. This chain's CDR3 is CASSLATKGVAGSYEQYF. DNA of the CDR3: TGTGCCAGCAGTTTAGCGACAAAAGGGGTAGCGGGGAGCTACGAGCAGTACTTC.

In this sample, this clonotype turned up a few times. The CDR3 sequence: CASSLPSGYEQYF. The CDR3 DNA reads as TGTGCCAGCAGCTTGCCTAGCGGCTACGAGCAGTACTTC. The rearrangement links TRBV7-2 to TRBJ2-7; 7 bases fit TRBD2. Germline trimming cut 3 bases from V and 3 bases from J; bases unmatched to any gene: 2. Germline lookup yields CDR1 SGHTA and CDR2 FQGNSA. The CDR3 spans 13 residues.